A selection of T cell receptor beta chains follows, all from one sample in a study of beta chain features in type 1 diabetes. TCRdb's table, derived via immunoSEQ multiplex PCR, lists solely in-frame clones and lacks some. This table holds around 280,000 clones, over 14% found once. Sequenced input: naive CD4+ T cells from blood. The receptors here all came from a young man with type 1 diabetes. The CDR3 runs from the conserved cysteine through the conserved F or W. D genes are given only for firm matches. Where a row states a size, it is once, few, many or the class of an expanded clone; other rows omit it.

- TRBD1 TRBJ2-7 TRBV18 TGTGCCAGCTCATTAGGACAGGACTCCTACGAGCAGTACTTC CASSLGQDSYEQYF
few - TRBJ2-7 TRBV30 TGTGCCTGGAGTGCCCCAGCCTACGAGCAGTACTTC CAWSAPAYEQYF
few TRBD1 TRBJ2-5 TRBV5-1 TGCGCCAGCAGGGGTTGGACAGGGTCAGAGACCCAGTACTTC CASRGWTGSETQYF
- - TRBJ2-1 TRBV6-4 TGTGCCAGCAGTGATGGAGCGGTTCATAACTACAATGAGCAGTTCTTC CASSDGAVHNYNEQFF
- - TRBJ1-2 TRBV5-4 TGTGCCAGCAGCTCCTTCAGGGGATGGGGCTACACCTTC CASSSFRGWGYTF
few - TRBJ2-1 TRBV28 TGTGCCAGCAGTCCGCCGACTAGGAAATACAATGAGCAGTTCTTC CASSPPTRKYNEQFF
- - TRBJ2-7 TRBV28 TGTGCCAGCAGTTCCGGACGGGGGGCGAAGCGCCTCGAGCAGTACTTC CASSSGRGAKRLEQYF
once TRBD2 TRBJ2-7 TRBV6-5 TGTGCCAGCAGTTACTCCCGGCTAGCGGGTCACTACGAGCAGTACTTC CASSYSRLAGHYEQYF
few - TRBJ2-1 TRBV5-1 TGCGCCAGCAGCTTCGGACATTCCGAGCTTAGCTCCTACAATGAGCAGTTCTTC CASSFGHSELSSYNEQFF
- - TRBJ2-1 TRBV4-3 TGCGCCAGCAGCCAAGGATTTCCTCGGGGTGAGCAGTTCTTC CASSQGFPRGEQFF
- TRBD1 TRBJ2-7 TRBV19 TGTGCCAGTAGCGGGATAGGGGACAGATCTTACTACGAGCAGTACTTC CASSGIGDRSYYEQYF
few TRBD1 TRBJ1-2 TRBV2 TGTGCCAGCAGTGCCTGGACAGGGAGCTATGGCTACACCTTC CASSAWTGSYGYTF
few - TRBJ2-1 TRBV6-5 TGTGCCAGCAGTTCTATAGCGGCTCCCTACAATGAGCAGTTCTTC CASSSIAAPYNEQFF
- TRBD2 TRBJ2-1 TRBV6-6 TGTGCCAGCGGGGCACTCAGGACTAGCGGATACAATGAGCAGTTCTTC CASGALRTSGYNEQFF
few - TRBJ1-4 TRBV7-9 TGTGCCAGCAGGATAGAGGGCGGGGACGGGAAACTGTTTTTT CASRIEGGDGKLFF
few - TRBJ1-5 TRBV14 TGTGCCAGCAGCCAAGAGGTCAGGGCTGGTCAGCCCCAGCATTTT CASSQEVRAGQPQHF
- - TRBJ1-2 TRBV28 TGTGCCAGCAGTTCGCCCGCAGGGCCCTATGGCTACACCTTC CASSSPAGPYGYTF
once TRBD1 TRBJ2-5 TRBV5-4 TGTGCCAGCAGCAGGGACAGTCAAGAGACCCAGTACTTC CASSRDSQETQYF
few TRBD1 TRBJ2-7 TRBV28 TGTGCCAGCATCCCTTCGGGACAGGGTTCCTACGAGCAGTACTTC CASIPSGQGSYEQYF
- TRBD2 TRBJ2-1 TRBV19 TGTGCCAGTAGTTTCCGGCGGGAGTTAAATGAGCAGTTCTTC CASSFRRELNEQFF
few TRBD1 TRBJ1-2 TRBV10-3 TGTGCCATCAGTGAGGGACAGGGGGCTAACTATGGCTACACCTTC CAISEGQGANYGYTF
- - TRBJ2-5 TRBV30 TGTGCCTGGAGGAGGAGTCAAGAGACCCAGTACTTC CAWRRSQETQYF
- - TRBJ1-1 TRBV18 TGTGCCAGCTCACTTCGGGACACTTCGAACACTGAAGCTTTCTTT CASSLRDTSNTEAFF
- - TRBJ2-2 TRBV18 TGTGCCAGCTCACCGACAGCCCCCCCCGGGGAGCTGTTTTTT CASSPTAPPGELFF
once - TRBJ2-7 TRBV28 TGTGCCAGCAGTTTATCCCGTGCGGGGACCCGCCACGAGCAGTACTTC CASSLSRAGTRHEQYF
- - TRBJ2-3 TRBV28 TGTGCCAGCAGTTCCCCGACAGCTATAGACACAGATACGCAGTATTTT CASSSPTAIDTDTQYF
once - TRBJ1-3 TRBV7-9 TGTGCCAGCAGCTTAGACAGGGAGCATACCAACTCTGGAAACACCATATATTTT CASSLDREHTNSGNTIYF
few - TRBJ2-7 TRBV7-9 TGTGCCAGCAGCGCGACCACAGGTTCCTACGAGCAGTACTTC CASSATTGSYEQYF
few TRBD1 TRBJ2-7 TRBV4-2 TGTGCCAGCAGCCAGAGGGGACAGCAGACCTACGAGCAGTACTTC CASSQRGQQTYEQYF
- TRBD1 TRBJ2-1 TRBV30 TGTGCCTGGAGTTTTGCCGGGACAGGGATCAATGAGCAGTTCTTC CAWSFAGTGINEQFF